Included here is one T cell receptor (beta chain) sequence, with context. This record comes from a study of blood T cell repertoires in COVID-19. Study background: There were acute and convalescent COVID-19 samples, and they came from the United States, Italy and Spain. T cells, B-cell-depleted T cells, or PBMCs supplied cDNA or gDNA.

As handled by the study authors: Reference gene primer amplification gave nucleated cell count estimates. The repertoire was sequenced with immunoSEQ multiplex PCR; TCRdb's copy has only in-frame clones and lacks some. Clonal size and the V and J genes are those of that table, whereas D and trimming came from the DNA. This repertoire shows 250,000 to 400,000 clones, more than 75% found once; its top ten account for 1%. The sequence was obtained from a man over 45 with active or convalescent COVID-19. The sample comprised peripheral blood.

CDR3 protein: CASSRTGGRSRPLRYTF. The CDR3 DNA reads as TGTGCCAGCAGTCGGACAGGAGGCCGTTCCCGACCGCTACGCTACACCTTC. The chain has TRBV6-6 and TRBJ1-2, with TRBD1 identical over 7 bases. The CDR3 is 17 amino acids. V shed 5 bases and J 9 bases; nucleotides not matched to a gene: 21. Per the germline V gene, CDR1 is MNHNY and CDR2 is SVGAGI (reference sequence).